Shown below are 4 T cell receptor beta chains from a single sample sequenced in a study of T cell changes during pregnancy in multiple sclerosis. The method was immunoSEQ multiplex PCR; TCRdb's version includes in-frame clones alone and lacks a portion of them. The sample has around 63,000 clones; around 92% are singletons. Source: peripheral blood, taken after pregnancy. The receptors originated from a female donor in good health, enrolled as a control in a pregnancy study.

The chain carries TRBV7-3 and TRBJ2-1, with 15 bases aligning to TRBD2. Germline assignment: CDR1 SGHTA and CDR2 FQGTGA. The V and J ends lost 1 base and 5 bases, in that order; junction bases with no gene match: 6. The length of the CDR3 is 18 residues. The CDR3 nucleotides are TGTGCCAGCAGCTTAAAGGGACTAGCGGGGGGCAGCCACAATGAGCAGTTCTTC. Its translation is CASSLKGLAGGSHNEQFF.

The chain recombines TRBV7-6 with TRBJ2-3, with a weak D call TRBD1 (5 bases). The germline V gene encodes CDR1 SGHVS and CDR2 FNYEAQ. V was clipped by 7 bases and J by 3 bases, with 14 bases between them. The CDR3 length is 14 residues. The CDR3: CASKGSVSTDTQYF. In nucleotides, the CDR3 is TGTGCCAGCAAGGGGTCGGTCAGTACAGATACGCAGTATTTT. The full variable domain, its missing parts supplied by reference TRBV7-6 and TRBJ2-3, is GAGVSQSPRYKVTKRGQDVALRCDPISGHVSLYWYRQALGQGPEFLTYFNYEAQQDKSGLPNDRFSAERPEGSISTLTIQRTEQRDSAMYRCASKGSVSTDTQYFGPGTRLTVL.

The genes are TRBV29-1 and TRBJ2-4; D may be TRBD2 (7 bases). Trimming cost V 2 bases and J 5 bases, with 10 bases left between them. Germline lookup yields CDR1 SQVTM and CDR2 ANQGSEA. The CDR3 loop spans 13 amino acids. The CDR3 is CSVEKGGENIQYF. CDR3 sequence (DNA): TGCAGCGTTGAAAAGGGGGGGGAAAACATTCAGTACTTC.

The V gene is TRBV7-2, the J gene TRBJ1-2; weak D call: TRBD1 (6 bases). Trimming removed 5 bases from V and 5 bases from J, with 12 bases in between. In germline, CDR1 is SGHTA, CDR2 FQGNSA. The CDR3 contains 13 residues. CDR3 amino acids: CASSLEGGYGYTF. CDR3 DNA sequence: TGTGCCAGCAGCCTAGAGGGGGGGTATGGCTACACCTTC.